One and the same sample provided the 4 T cell receptor beta chains below, sequenced in a study of CD8+ T cells in alopecia areata. RNA extraction and reverse transcription yielded cDNA as sequencing template. Libraries were prepared by immunoSEQ multiplex PCR; TCRdb keeps only in-frame clonotypes and omits some of them. Of around 120,000 clones in the sample, roughly 50% were seen once. What was sequenced was NKG2D-low CD8+ T cells sorted from blood. These receptors were taken from a human donor with alopecia areata.

This sequence joins TRBV9 and TRBJ1-2; D is ambiguous. Germline V gives CDR1 SGDLS, CDR2 YYNGEE. The V end lost 4 bases, the J end lost 3 bases, and 13 bases lay between the germline ends. The CDR3 length is 14 residues. The CDR3 is CASSFRTDDYGYTF. CDR3 coding DNA: TGTGCCAGCAGCTTTAGGACCGACGACTATGGCTACACCTTC.

The J gene is TRBJ2-7, the V gene TRBV29-1; 9 bases line up with TRBD1. J was trimmed by 7 bases and V by 7 bases; bases with no gene match: 14. The CDR3 runs to 14 residues. Germline lookup yields CDR1 SQVTM and CDR2 ANQGSEA. The CDR3 reads CSANTGTGSSEQYF. The CDR3 coding sequence is TGCAGCGCTAACACCGGGACAGGGAGTTCGGAGCAGTACTTC.

This clone appeared a single time. The same CDR3 can be traced to other DNA sequences in this sample. The chain's CDR3 is CASRAGYEQYF. The CDR3 region has the DNA TGTGCCAGCAGGGCAGGCTACGAGCAGTACTTC. The chain uses TRBV27 and TRBJ2-7; D not resolved. V was clipped by 6 bases and J by 3 bases, with 6 bases between them. The CDR3 consists of 11 residues. Germline V lookup: CDR1 MNHEY, CDR2 SMNVEV (reference sequence).

CDR3 sequence reads: CAWSPTGNQPQHF. The CDR3, as DNA: TGTGCCTGGAGTCCGACTGGTAATCAGCCCCAGCATTTT. The chain is built from TRBV30 and TRBJ1-5; D unresolved. The germline gives CDR1 GTSNPN, CDR2 SVGIG (reference sequence). V lost 2 bases and J lost 4, with 9 bases in between. The CDR3 has 13 amino acids.